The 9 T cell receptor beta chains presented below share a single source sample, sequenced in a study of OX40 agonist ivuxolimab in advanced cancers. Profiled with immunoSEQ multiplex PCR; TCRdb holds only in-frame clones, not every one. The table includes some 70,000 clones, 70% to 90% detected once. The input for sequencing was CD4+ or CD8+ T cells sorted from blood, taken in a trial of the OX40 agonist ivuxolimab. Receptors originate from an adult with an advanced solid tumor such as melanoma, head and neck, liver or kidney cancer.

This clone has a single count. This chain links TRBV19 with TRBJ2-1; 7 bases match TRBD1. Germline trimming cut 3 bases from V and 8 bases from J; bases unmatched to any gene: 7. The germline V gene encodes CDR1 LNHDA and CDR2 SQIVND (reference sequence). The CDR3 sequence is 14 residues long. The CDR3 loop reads CASSIRQGRDEQFF. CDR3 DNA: TGTGCCAGTAGTATCCGACAGGGTCGCGATGAGCAGTTCTTC.

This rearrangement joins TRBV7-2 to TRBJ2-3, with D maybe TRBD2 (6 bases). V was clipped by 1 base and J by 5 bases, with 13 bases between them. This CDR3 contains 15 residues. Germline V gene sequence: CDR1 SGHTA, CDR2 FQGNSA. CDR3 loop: CASSLESGEVDTQYF. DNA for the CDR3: TGTGCCAGCAGCTTAGAATCGGGGGAGGTAGATACGCAGTATTTT. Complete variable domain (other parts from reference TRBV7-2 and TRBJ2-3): GAGVSQSPSNKVTEKGKDVELRCDPISGHTALYWYRQSLGQGLEFLIYFQGNSAPDKSGLPSDRFSAERTGGSVSTLTIQRTQQEDSAVYLCASSLESGEVDTQYFGPGTRLTVL.

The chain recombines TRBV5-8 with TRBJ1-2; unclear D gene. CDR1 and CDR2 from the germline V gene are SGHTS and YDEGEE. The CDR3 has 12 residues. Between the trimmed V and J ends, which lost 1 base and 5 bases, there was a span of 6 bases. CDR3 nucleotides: TGTGCCAGCAGCTTGTTGGGGTATGGCTACACCTTC. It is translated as CASSLLGYGYTF. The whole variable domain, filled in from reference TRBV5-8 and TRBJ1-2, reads EAGVTQSPTHLIKTRGQQATLRCSPISGHTSVYWYQQALGLGLQFLLWYDEGEERNRGNFPPRFSGRQFPNYSSELNVNALELEDSALYLCASSLLGYGYTFGSGTRLTVV.

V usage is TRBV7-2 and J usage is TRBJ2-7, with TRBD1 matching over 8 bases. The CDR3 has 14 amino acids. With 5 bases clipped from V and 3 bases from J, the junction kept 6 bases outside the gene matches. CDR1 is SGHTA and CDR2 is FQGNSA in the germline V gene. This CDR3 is CASSTRDRNYEQYF. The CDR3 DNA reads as TGTGCCAGCAGCACCCGGGACAGGAACTACGAGCAGTACTTC.

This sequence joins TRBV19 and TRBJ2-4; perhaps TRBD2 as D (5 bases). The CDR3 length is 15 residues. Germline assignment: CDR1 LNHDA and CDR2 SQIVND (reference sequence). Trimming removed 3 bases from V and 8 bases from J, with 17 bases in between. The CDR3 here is CASSIEGVRTHIQYF. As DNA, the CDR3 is TGTGCCAGTAGTATCGAGGGTGTGCGCACACACATTCAGTACTTC.

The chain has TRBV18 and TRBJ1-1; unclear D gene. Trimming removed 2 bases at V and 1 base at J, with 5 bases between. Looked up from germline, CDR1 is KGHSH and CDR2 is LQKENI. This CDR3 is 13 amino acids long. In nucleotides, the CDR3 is TGTGCCAGCTCACCAATCACGAACACTGAAGCTTTCTTT. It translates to CASSPITNTEAFF.

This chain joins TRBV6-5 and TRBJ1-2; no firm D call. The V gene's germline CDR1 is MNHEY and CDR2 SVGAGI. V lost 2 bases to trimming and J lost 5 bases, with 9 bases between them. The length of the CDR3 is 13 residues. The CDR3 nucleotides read TGTGCCAGCAGTTACCAAGGAAATTATGGCTACACCTTC. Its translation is CASSYQGNYGYTF.

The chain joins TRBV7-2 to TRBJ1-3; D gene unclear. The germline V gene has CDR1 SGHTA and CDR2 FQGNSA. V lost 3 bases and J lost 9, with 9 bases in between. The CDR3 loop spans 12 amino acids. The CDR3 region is CASSFPGVTIYF. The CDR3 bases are TGTGCCAGCAGCTTCCCCGGGGTCACCATATATTTT.

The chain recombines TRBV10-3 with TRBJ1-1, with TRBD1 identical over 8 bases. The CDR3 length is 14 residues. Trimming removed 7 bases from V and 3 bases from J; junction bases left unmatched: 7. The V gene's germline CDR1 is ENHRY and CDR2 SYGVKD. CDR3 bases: TGTGCCATCACCCCAGGGGGCCGGGACACTGAAGCTTTCTTT. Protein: CAITPGGRDTEAFF.